The rows below give T cell receptor beta chains drawn from one sample of a study of T-cell memory formation after mild COVID-19. TCRdb reprocessed the 5' RACE reads with MiXCR, giving one entry per CDR3 protein. Among roughly 52,000 distinct CDR3 sequences listed, 8% to 9.5% were seen once. The sample comprised PBMCs or a T cell subset sorted from them (not recorded which). Receptors were obtained from a man aged 18 to 30 who had mild COVID-19 (a few samples of this study predate the infection). Cell type and time point are not known. Each CDR3 is given with its conserved first and last residue. A D gene is named only where the DNA matches it firmly. The listing skips clone size in some rows; elsewhere it reads once, few, many or a size class.

clone size,J gene,D gene,V gene,CDR3 protein,CDR3 DNA
few,TRBJ2-7,.,TRBV6-5,CASSYYRDPSYEQYF,TGTGCCAGCAGTTACTACCGGGACCCCAGCTACGAGCAGTACTTC
.,TRBJ2-7,.,TRBV12-3/TRBV12-4,CASSLIWGYEQYF,TGTGCCAGCAGTTTAATCTGGGGGTACGAGCAGTACTTC
.,TRBJ2-1,TRBD2,TRBV6-6,CASMAGGVNEQFF,TGTGCCAGCATGGCGGGGGGGGTAAATGAGCAGTTCTTC
.,TRBJ2-5,.,TRBV29-1,CSVEGTETQYF,TGCAGCGTTGAAGGCACGGAGACCCAGTACTTC
few,TRBJ1-2,TRBD1,TRBV6-5,CASVLQGDYGYTF,TGTGCCAGCGTCCTACAGGGGGACTATGGCTACACCTTC
few,TRBJ2-5,.,TRBV2,CASSVYREETQYF,TGTGCCAGCAGCGTATACAGGGAAGAGACCCAGTACTTC
few,TRBJ2-7,TRBD1,TRBV9,CASSVDSGGEQYF,TGTGCCAGCAGCGTAGATTCAGGGGGCGAGCAGTACTTC
.,TRBJ1-1,.,TRBV18,CASSPTGLNTEAFF,TGTGCCAGCTCACCAACAGGATTGAACACTGAAGCTTTCTTT
many,TRBJ2-5,TRBD2,TRBV11-2,CASSRTSGQETQYF,TGTGCCAGCAGTCGGACTAGCGGACAAGAGACCCAGTACTTC
many,TRBJ2-7,.,TRBV25-1,CASSEYRGQPNEQYF,TGTGCCAGCAGTGAATACCGAGGACAGCCTAACGAGCAGTACTTC
few,TRBJ2-7,TRBD2,TRBV23-1,CASSQSERETVSYEQYF,TGCGCCAGCAGTCAATCCGAGCGGGAGACCGTCTCCTACGAGCAGTACTTC
many,TRBJ2-7,TRBD2,TRBV7-3,CASSPGSGGSYEQYF,TGTGCCAGCAGCCCAGGTTCGGGGGGCTCCTACGAGCAGTACTTC
.,TRBJ1-5,.,TRBV6-2/TRBV6-3,CASRSLQGNQPQHF,TGTGCCAGCAGATCACTACAGGGCAATCAGCCCCAGCATTTT
.,TRBJ2-5,.,TRBV20-1,CSAAGGYGETQYF,TGCAGTGCTGCCGGGGGATATGGAGAGACCCAGTACTTC
many,TRBJ2-3,TRBD2,TRBV20-1,CSAILAGVTNTQYF,TGCAGTGCTATTCTAGCGGGGGTCACGAATACGCAGTATTTT
many,TRBJ1-1,.,TRBV12-3/TRBV12-4,CASSHSPDTEAFF,TGTGCCAGCAGCCACTCACCTGACACTGAAGCTTTCTTT
.,TRBJ1-3,TRBD1,TRBV12-3/TRBV12-4,CASRSSTGGGNTIYF,TGTGCCAGCAGATCTTCGACAGGGGGCGGAAACACCATATATTTT
many,TRBJ2-6,.,TRBV15,CATSRGLGSGANVLTF,TGTGCCACCAGCAGGGGACTCGGCTCTGGGGCCAACGTCCTGACTTTC
.,TRBJ1-6,.,TRBV7-9,CASSLDPRNTESRSPLHF,TGTGCCAGCAGCTTAGACCCCCGGAATACGGAATCGCGGTCACCCCTCCACTTT
.,TRBJ1-2,.,TRBV7-9,CASSWAAAAAEGGYTF,TGTGCCAGCAGCTGGGCGGCGGCAGCGGCCGAGGGTGGCTACACCTTC
many,TRBJ2-1,.,TRBV7-9,CASSSRGGGPREQFF,TGTGCCAGCAGCTCACGAGGGGGAGGCCCCAGAGAGCAGTTCTTC
few,TRBJ2-3,.,TRBV7-9,CASSLQGWVTDTQYF,TGTGCCAGCAGCTTACAGGGATGGGTTACAGATACGCAGTATTTT
.,TRBJ2-1,.,TRBV11-2,CASSLGAEKYNEQFF,TGTGCCAGCAGCTTAGGGGCAGAAAAGTACAATGAGCAGTTCTTC
few,TRBJ2-5,.,TRBV7-6,CASSFSGTPQETQYF,TGTGCCAGCAGCTTTTCCGGGACCCCACAAGAGACCCAGTACTTC
many,TRBJ1-1,.,TRBV5-1,CASSLGGPGGMNTEAFF,TGCGCCAGCAGCTTGGGGGGTCCCGGGGGCATGAACACTGAAGCTTTCTTT
.,TRBJ2-1,.,TRBV4-3,CASSQEAGRSGFEQFF,TGCGCCAGCAGCCAGGAGGCGGGACGAAGTGGGTTTGAGCAGTTCTTC
many,TRBJ2-1,TRBD1,TRBV7-3,CASSTGANYNEQFF,TGTGCCAGCAGTACAGGGGCAAACTACAATGAGCAGTTCTTC
many,TRBJ2-2,.,TRBV7-3,CASSLRRTPNTGELFF,TGTGCCAGCAGCTTGCGACGGACGCCAAACACCGGGGAGCTGTTTTTT
.,TRBJ1-5,.,TRBV19,CASSIEGRQPQHF,TGTGCCAGTAGTATAGAGGGCAGACAGCCCCAGCATTTT
many,TRBJ1-1,.,TRBV7-9,CASSSRRNTEAFF,TGTGCCAGCAGCAGCAGGAGGAACACTGAAGCTTTCTTT
.,TRBJ2-7,TRBD1,TRBV7-9,CASSLGQGVSEQYF,TGTGCCAGCAGCTTAGGACAGGGGGTAAGCGAGCAGTACTTC
few,TRBJ2-3,TRBD2,TRBV4-2,CASSQDQLAGNLWDTQYF,TGTGCCAGCAGCCAAGATCAACTAGCGGGGAATCTGTGGGATACGCAGTATTTT
few,TRBJ2-3,TRBD1,TRBV5-4,CASSLRVVTGDTDTQYF,TGTGCCAGCAGCTTGAGAGTAGTGACAGGGGATACAGATACGCAGTATTTT
.,TRBJ2-3,TRBD1,TRBV6-2/TRBV6-3,CASSAGQGATQYF,TGTGCCAGCAGTGCCGGACAGGGGGCTACGCAGTATTTT
.,TRBJ1-4,TRBD1,TRBV5-1,CASSPGQANEKLFF,TGCGCCAGCAGCCCCGGACAGGCTAATGAAAAACTGTTTTTT
.,TRBJ1-5,.,TRBV12-3/TRBV12-4,CASSFNRVRQPQHF,TGTGCCAGCAGTTTTAATAGGGTTCGTCAGCCCCAGCATTTT
few,TRBJ2-5,.,TRBV3-1,CASSQQSGPQETQYF,TGTGCCAGCAGCCAGCAGTCGGGCCCCCAAGAGACCCAGTACTTC
medium-sized,TRBJ1-5,.,TRBV7-9,CASSTGAPLVSNQPQHF,TGTGCCAGCAGCACCGGAGCCCCGCTCGTTAGCAATCAGCCCCAGCATTTT
few,TRBJ2-7,TRBD1,TRBV5-1,CASSTPGQGPYEQYF,TGCGCCAGCAGCACTCCGGGACAGGGACCCTACGAGCAGTACTTC
many,TRBJ2-3,TRBD1,TRBV5-1,CASSLDGQGRTDTQYF,TGCGCCAGCAGCTTGGATGGACAGGGACGAACAGATACGCAGTATTTT
.,TRBJ2-2,TRBD2,TRBV20-1,CSARVAGANTGELFF,TGCAGTGCTAGAGTTGCGGGGGCGAACACCGGGGAGCTGTTTTTT
.,TRBJ1-2,.,TRBV7-2,CASSLVFVGGQNYGFTF,TGTGCCAGCAGCTTAGTGTTCGTGGGAGGGCAGAACTATGGCTTCACCTTC
many,TRBJ2-4,.,TRBV20-1,CSAIRGENIQYF,TGCAGTGCCATTAGGGGAGAAAACATTCAGTACTTC
many,TRBJ2-3,TRBD1,TRBV7-2,CASSPGTGWATLYF,TGTGCCAGCAGCCCCGGGACAGGGTGGGCGACCCTGTATTTT
many,TRBJ2-3,TRBD2,TRBV7-3,CASRAGGATDTQYF,TGTGCCAGCAGAGCGGGGGGCGCCACAGATACGCAGTATTTT
few,TRBJ2-1,.,TRBV4-3,CASSQEHVNEQFF,TGCGCCAGCAGCCAAGAACATGTCAATGAGCAGTTCTTC
many,TRBJ2-3,.,TRBV4-3,CASSQEGVGFTDTQYF,TGCGCCAGCAGCCAAGAGGGGGTCGGGTTTACAGATACGCAGTATTTT
.,TRBJ2-1,.,TRBV18,CASSPQGDEQFF,TGTGCCAGCTCACCACAGGGTGATGAGCAGTTCTTC
.,TRBJ2-3,.,TRBV6-6,CASSYIHTDTQYF,TGTGCCAGCAGTTATATACACACAGATACGCAGTATTTT